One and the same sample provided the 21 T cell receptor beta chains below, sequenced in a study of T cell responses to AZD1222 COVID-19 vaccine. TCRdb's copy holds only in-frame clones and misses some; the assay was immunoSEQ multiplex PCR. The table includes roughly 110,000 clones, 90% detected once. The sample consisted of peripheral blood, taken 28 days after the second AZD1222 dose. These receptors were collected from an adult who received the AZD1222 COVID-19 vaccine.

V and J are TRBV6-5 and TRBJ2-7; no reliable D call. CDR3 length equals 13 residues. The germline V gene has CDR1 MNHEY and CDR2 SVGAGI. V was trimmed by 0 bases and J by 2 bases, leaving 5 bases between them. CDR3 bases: TGTGCCAGCAGTTACTCCCGAGCCTACGAGCAGTACTTC. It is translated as CASSYSRAYEQYF.

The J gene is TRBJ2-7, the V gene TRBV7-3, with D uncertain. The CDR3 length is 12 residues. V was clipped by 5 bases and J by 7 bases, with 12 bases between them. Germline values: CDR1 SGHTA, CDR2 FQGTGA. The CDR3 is CASSNRPEEQYF. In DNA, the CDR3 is TGTGCCAGCAGCAACCGCCCGGAGGAGCAGTACTTC.

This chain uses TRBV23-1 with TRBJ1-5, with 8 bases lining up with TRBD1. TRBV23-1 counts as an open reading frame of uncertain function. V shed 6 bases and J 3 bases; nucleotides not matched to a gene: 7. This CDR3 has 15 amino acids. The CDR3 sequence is CASRHGQGINQPQHF. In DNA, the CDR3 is TGCGCCAGCAGACACGGACAGGGTATCAATCAGCCCCAGCATTTT.

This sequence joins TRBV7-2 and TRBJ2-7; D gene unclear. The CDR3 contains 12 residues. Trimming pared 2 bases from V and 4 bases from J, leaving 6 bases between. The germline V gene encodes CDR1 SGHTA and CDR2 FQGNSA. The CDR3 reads CASSLPRYEQYF. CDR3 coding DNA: TGTGCCAGCAGCTTACCCCGGTACGAGCAGTACTTC. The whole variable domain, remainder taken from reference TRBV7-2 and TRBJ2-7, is GAGVSQSPSNKVTEKGKDVELRCDPISGHTALYWYRQSLGQGLEFLIYFQGNSAPDKSGLPSDRFSAERTGGSVSTLTIQRTQQEDSAVYLCASSLPRYEQYFGPGTRLTVT.

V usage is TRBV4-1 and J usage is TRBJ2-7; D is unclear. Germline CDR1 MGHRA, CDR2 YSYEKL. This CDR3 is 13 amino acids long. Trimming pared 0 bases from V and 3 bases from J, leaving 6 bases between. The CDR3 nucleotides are TGCGCCAGCAGCCAAGAAATAATCTACGAGCAGTACTTC. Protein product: CASSQEIIYEQYF.

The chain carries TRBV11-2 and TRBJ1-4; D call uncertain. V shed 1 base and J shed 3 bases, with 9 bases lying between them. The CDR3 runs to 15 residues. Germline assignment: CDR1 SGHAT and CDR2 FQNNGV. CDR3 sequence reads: CASSLGDRANEKLFF. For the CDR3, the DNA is TGTGCCAGCAGCTTAGGGGATAGGGCTAATGAAAAACTGTTTTTT. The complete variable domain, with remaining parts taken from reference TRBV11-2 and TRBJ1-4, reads EAGVAQSPRYKIIEKRQSVAFWCNPISGHATLYWYQQILGQGPKLLIQFQNNGVVDDSQLPKDRFSAERLKGVDSTLKIQPAKLEDSAVYLCASSLGDRANEKLFFGSGTQLSVL.

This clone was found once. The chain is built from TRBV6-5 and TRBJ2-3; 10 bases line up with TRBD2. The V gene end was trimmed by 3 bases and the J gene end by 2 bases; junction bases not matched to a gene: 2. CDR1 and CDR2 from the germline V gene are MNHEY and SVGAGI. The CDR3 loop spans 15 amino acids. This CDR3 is CASSYSGGFTDTQYF. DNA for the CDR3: TGTGCCAGCAGTTATAGCGGGGGGTTCACAGATACGCAGTATTTT.

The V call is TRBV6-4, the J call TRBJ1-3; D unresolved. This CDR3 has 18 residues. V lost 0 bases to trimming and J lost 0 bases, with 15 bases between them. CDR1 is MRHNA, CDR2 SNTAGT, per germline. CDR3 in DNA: TGTGCCAGCAGTGACTCGAGTCAGGCGAACTTCTCTGGAAACACCATATATTTT. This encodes CASSDSSQANFSGNTIYF.

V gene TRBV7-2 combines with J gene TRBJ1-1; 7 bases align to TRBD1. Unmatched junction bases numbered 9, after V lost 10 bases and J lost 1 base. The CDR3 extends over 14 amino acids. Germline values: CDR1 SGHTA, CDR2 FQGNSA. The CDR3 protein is CATGTRGGNTEAFF. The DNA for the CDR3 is TGTGCCACAGGAACCAGGGGGGGGAACACTGAAGCTTTCTTT. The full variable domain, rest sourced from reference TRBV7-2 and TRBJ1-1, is GAGVSQSPSNKVTEKGKDVELRCDPISGHTALYWYRQSLGQGLEFLIYFQGNSAPDKSGLPSDRFSAERTGGSVSTLTIQRTQQEDSAVYLCATGTRGGNTEAFFGQGTRLTVV.

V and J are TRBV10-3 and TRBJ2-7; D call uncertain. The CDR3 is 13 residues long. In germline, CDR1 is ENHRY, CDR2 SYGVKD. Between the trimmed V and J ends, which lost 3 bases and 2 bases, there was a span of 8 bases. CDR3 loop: CAISELGTYEQYF. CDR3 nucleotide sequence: TGTGCCATCAGTGAATTAGGGACCTACGAGCAGTACTTC.

The CDR3 DNA follows: TGTGCCAGCAGCAACACCGGGACAGGGTATTCTAACACCGGGGAGCTGTTTTTT. This translates into CASSNTGTGYSNTGELFF. The chain links TRBV5-6 to TRBJ2-2; 9 bases map to TRBD1. Trimming at V came to 4 bases and at J to 2 bases, leaving 12 bases not matched to a gene. This CDR3 has 18 residues. Germline assignment: CDR1 SGHDT and CDR2 YYEEEE.

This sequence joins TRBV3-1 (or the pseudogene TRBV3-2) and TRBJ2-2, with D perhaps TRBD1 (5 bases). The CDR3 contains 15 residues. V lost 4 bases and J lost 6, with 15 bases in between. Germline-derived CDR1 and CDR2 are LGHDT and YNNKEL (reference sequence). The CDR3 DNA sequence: TGTGCCAGCAGCCTGACAGACGACGACCCCGGGGAGCTGTTTTTT. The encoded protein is CASSLTDDDPGELFF.

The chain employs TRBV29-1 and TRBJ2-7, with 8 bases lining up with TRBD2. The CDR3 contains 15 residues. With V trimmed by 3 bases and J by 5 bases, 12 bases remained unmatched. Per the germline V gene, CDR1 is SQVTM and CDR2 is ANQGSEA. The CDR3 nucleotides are TGCAGCGTTGACCGGGAGGGTGCAGGGTCCCACGAGCAGTACTTC. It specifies CSVDREGAGSHEQYF.

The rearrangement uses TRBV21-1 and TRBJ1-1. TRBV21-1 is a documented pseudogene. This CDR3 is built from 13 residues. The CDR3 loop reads CASSKDRNTEAFF. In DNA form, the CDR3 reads TGTGCCAGCAGCAAAGATCGGAACACTGAAGCTTTCTTT.

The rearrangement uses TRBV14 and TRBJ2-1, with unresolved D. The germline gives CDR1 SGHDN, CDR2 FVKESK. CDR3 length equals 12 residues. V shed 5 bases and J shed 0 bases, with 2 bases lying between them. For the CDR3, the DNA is TGTGCCAGCAGCTACTCCTACAATGAGCAGTTCTTC. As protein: CASSYSYNEQFF. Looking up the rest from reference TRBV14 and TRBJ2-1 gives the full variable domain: EAGVTQFPSHSVIEKGQTVTLRCDPISGHDNLYWYRRVMGKEIKFLLHFVKESKQDESGMPNNRFLAERTGGTYSTLKVQPAELEDSGVYFCASSYSYNEQFFGPGTRLTVL.

The CDR3 spells CASSYVSPGGNTIYF. The CDR3 DNA reads TGTGCCAGCAGTTACGTTTCTCCTGGTGGAAACACCATATATTTT. The gene calls are TRBV6-2 or TRBV6-3 and TRBJ1-3; no firm D call. CDR1 MNHEY and CDR2 SVGEGT come from the germline V gene. The CDR3 is made up of 15 amino acids. V gave up 2 bases and J gave up 3 bases, with 11 bases separating them.

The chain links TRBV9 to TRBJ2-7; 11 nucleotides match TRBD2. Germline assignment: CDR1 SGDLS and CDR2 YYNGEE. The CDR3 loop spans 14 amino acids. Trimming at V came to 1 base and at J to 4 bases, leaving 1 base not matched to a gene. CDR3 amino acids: CASSVTSGGYEQYF. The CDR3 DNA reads TGTGCCAGCAGCGTAACTAGCGGGGGTTACGAGCAGTACTTC.

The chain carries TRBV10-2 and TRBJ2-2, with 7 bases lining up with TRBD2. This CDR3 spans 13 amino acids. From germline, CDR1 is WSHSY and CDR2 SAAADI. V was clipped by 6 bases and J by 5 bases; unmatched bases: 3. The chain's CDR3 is CASSGGITGELFF. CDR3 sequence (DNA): TGCGCCAGCAGCGGGGGGATAACCGGGGAGCTGTTTTTT.

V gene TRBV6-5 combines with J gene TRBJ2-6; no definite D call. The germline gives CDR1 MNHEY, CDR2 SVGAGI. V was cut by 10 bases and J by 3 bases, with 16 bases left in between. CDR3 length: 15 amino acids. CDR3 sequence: CATHRRFGGANVLTF. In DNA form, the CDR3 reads TGTGCCACCCACCGGCGATTCGGTGGGGCCAACGTCCTGACTTTC.

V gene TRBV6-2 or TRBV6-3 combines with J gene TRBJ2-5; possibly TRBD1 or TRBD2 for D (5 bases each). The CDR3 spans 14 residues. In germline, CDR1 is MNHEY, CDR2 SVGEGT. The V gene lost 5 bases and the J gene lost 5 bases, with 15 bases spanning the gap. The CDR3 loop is CASSPHQGGETQYF. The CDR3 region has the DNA TGTGCCAGCAGTCCCCATCAGGGCGGGGAGACCCAGTACTTC.

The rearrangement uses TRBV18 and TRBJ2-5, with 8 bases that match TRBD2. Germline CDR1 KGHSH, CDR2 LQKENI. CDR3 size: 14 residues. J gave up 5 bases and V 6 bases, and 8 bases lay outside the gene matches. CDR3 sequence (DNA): TGTGCCAGCTCGTCACCCGGGGGGGAGGAGACCCAGTACTTC. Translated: CASSSPGGEETQYF.